This T cell receptor beta chain was documented in a study of identical twins. This CDR3 spans 16 amino acids. With V trimmed by 4 bases and J by 3 bases, 6 bases remained unmatched. Germline assignment: CDR1 KGHDR and CDR2 SFDVKD. With template switching, a universal primer site was added, and the cDNA carried unique molecular identifiers. TCRdb reprocessed the 5' RACE reads with MiXCR, giving one entry per CDR3 protein. The table lists roughly 570,000 distinct CDR3 sequences, around a tenth of them singletons. This sample also belongs to another study, concerning yellow fever vaccine responses in identical twins.

This chain joins TRBV24-1 and TRBJ2-7, with 12 positions matching TRBD1. The source material was PBMCs. This TCR derives from a woman between 18 and 30 years old in good health. The CDR3 DNA reads TGTGCCACCAGTGACACTGGGACAGGGGGCTTCTACGAGCAGTACTTC. This gives the protein CATSDTGTGGFYEQYF.